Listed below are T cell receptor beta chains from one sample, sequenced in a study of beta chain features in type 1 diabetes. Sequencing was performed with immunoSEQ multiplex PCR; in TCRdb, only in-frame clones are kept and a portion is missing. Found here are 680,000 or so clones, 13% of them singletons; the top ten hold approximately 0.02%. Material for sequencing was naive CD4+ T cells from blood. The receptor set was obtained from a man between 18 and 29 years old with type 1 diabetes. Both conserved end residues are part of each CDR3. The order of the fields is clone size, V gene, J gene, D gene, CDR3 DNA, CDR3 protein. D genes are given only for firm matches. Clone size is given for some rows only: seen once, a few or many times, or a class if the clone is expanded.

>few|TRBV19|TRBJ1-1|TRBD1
TGTGCCAGTAGTATCGACAGGGAAACTGAAGCTTTCTTT
CASSIDRETEAFF
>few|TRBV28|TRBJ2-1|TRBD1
TGTGCCAGCAGGCCCGGGACAGGCTCCTACAATGAGCAGTTCTTC
CASRPGTGSYNEQFF
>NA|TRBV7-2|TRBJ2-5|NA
TGTGCCAGCAGCAACGGACAGAACCAAGAGACCCAGTACTTC
CASSNGQNQETQYF
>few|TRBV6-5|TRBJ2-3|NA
TGTGCCAGCAGTTACGTTGTAGGAGATAGCACAGATACGCAGTATTTT
CASSYVVGDSTDTQYF
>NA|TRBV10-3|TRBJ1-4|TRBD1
TGTGCCATCGGGGCTGGGACAGGGGTTGAAAAACTGTTTTTT
CAIGAGTGVEKLFF
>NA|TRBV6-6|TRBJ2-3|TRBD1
TGTGCCAGCAGTCCGGGACAGGGGACAGATACGCAGTATTTT
CASSPGQGTDTQYF
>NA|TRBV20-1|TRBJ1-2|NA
TGCAGTGCGGGCGGCGGCTATGGCTACACCTTC
CSAGGGYGYTF
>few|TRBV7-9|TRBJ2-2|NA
TGTGCCAGCAGCCCCAACCGGGAGCTGTTTTTT
CASSPNRELFF
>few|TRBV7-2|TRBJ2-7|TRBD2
TGTGCCAGCATCGCTCCGGGACTAGCGGGGGGCGAGCAGTACTTC
CASIAPGLAGGEQYF
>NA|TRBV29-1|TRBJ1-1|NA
TGCAGCGTTTTAGGGAACACTGAAGCTTTCTTT
CSVLGNTEAFF
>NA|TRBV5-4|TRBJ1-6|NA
TGTGCCAGCAGCAACAGGGCCAAGTCCTATAATTCACCCCTCCACTTT
CASSNRAKSYNSPLHF
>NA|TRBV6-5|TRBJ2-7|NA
TGTGCCAGCAGTCAGGGTCGCGAGCAGTACTTC
CASSQGREQYF
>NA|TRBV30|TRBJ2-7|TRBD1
TGTGCCTGGAGCCGACAGGGCTACGAGCAGTACTTC
CAWSRQGYEQYF
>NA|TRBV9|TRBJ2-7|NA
TGTGCCAGCAGCGGACAGGTGGAGAGTTCCTACGAGCAGTACTTC
CASSGQVESSYEQYF
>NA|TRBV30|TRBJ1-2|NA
TGTGCCTCTACGGAGACAGGACCCTATGGCTACACCTTC
CASTETGPYGYTF
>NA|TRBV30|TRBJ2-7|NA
TGTGCCTGGAGTGTACGCCCCCCTGGGACTTCCGAGCAGTACTTC
CAWSVRPPGTSEQYF
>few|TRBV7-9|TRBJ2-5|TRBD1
TGTGCCAGCAGCTTAGCATCGCAGGGGGCGCGAGAGACCCAGTACTTC
CASSLASQGARETQYF
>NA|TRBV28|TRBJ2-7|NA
TGTGCCAGCAGTTTCTCAGGGTACTCCTACGAGCAGTACTTC
CASSFSGYSYEQYF
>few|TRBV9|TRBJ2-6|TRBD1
TGTGCCAGCAGCGTAGCAGGGGGAAGCTCTGGGGCCAACGTCCTGACTTTC
CASSVAGGSSGANVLTF
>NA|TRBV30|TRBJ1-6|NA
TGTGCCTGGAGTGTACAAGGTTCACCCCTCCACTTT
CAWSVQGSPLHF
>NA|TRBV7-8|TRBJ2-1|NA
TGTGCCAGCAGCCCTCGGGCAGATAGAAATGAGCAGTTCTTC
CASSPRADRNEQFF
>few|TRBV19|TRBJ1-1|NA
TGTGCCAGTAGGCAAACAGTTGTCAACACTGAAGCTTTCTTT
CASRQTVVNTEAFF
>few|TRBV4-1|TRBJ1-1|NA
TGCGCCAGCAGCCAGGAACCACAGGGACAAGCTTTCTTT
CASSQEPQGQAFF
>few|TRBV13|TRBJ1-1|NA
TGTGCCAGCGGCCGGCTGGGTCCGGGGAACACTGAAGCTTTCTTT
CASGRLGPGNTEAFF
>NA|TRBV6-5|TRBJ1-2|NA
TGTGCCAGCAGTTATTCTCAGGGAGGCGGCTATGGCTACACCTTC
CASSYSQGGGYGYTF
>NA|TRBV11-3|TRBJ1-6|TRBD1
TGTGCCAGCAGCTTAGGTCCCGGAACGGGACAGAGTAATTCACCCCTCCACTTT
CASSLGPGTGQSNSPLHF
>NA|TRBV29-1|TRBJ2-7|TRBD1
TGCAGCGTTGAGGGGGGGACAGGGACCTACGAGCAGTACTTC
CSVEGGTGTYEQYF
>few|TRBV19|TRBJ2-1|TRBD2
TGTGCCAGTTCCGGGACTAGTGGGGTCAGTGAGCAGTTCTTC
CASSGTSGVSEQFF
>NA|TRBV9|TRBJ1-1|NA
TGTGCCAGCAGCGTAGGGGCAGCTAACACTGAAGCTTTCTTT
CASSVGAANTEAFF
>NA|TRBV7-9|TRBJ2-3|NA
TGTGCCAGCAGCTTAGGCCCACAGGGTGGAGGTACGCAGTATTTT
CASSLGPQGGGTQYF
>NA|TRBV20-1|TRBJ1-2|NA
TGCAGTGCCGCGCTAGGTGATGGCTACACCTTC
CSAALGDGYTF
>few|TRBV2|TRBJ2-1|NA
TGTGCCAGCAGTGAACAGGGGTTTACCTACAATGAGCAGTTCTTC
CASSEQGFTYNEQFF
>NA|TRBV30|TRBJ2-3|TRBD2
TGTGCCTGGAGTCTGGGCGGGGGGCCACTGGATACGCAGTATTTT
CAWSLGGGPLDTQYF
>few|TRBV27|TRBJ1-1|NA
TGTGCCAGCACCATGCGGGGAAACACTGAAGCTTTCTTT
CASTMRGNTEAFF
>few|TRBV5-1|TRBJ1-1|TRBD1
TGCGCCAGCAGCGCTACAGGGGGCCCTGAAGCTTTCTTT
CASSATGGPEAFF
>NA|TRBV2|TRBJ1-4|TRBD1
TGTGCCAGCAGCGACAGGGGGTCTAATGAAAAACTGTTTTTT
CASSDRGSNEKLFF
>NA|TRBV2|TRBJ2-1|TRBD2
TGTGCCAGCAGTCCACAGAGCGGGGGGAACTACAATGAGCAGTTCTTC
CASSPQSGGNYNEQFF
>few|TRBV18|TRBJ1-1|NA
TGTGCCAGCTCACCACAGGAGTCGAACACTGAAGCTTTCTTT
CASSPQESNTEAFF
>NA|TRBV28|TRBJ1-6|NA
TGTGCCAGCAGTTTAAGAATTACCAATTCACCCCTCCACTTT
CASSLRITNSPLHF
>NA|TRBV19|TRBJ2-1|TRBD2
TGTGCCAGTAGTATAGTAGGCGGGGGGGCCAGTGAGCAGTTCTTC
CASSIVGGGASEQFF